This TCR beta chain originates from a study of memory CD4+ T cells and cytomegalovirus serostatus. V shed 1 base and J shed 5 bases, with 14 bases lying between them. The CDR3 spans 15 residues. The germline CDR1 and CDR2 sequences are LGHNA and YNFKEQ. The sort gate was single viable CD3+CD4+CD8-CD45RO+ cells for memory CD4+ T cells. The table came from immunoSEQ multiplex PCR; TCRdb's copy has only in-frame clones and leaves some out. The profile covers over 55,000 clones, with roughly 80% appearing a single time and approximately 0.8% taken by the ten largest. The TCR originated in an adult in good health and CMV-seronegative. V gene TRBV4-2 combines with J gene TRBJ2-5, with D perhaps TRBD2 (6 bases). Sequenced sample: memory CD4+ T cells from blood. CDR3 region: CASSQGRDGGETQYF. Written as DNA, the CDR3 is TGTGCCAGCAGCCAAGGTCGGGACGGGGGTGAGACCCAGTACTTC.